These 16 T cell receptor beta chains share one sample of origin, sequenced in a study of CD8+ T cells in alopecia areata. Treatment noted: oral pan-JAK inhibitor, 5-10 mg twice daily. The authors extracted RNA and reverse transcribed it into cDNA as the sequencing template. The repertoire was sequenced with immunoSEQ multiplex PCR; TCRdb's copy has only in-frame clones and lacks some. The profile shows 200,000 to 250,000 clones, around two fifths of them singletons. The input for sequencing was CD4+ T cells sorted from blood, taken around week 34, from a patient treated with tofacitinib. Source of these receptors: a human donor with alopecia areata.

V usage is TRBV6-5 and J usage is TRBJ2-3; 7 bases map to TRBD1. The CDR3 covers 16 residues. Losses at the gene ends were 4 bases for V and 4 bases for J; bases not matched to a gene: 11. Germline CDR1 is MNHEY and CDR2 is SVGAGI. CDR3 nucleotide sequence: TGTGCCAGCAGTTCGCGTCGCAGGGGGTTCGCAGATACGCAGTATTTT. Amino acids: CASSSRRRGFADTQYF.

This clone was counted between two and nine times. This sequence joins TRBV2 and TRBJ1-5, with D perhaps TRBD1 (5 bases). V lost 5 bases to trimming and J lost 6 bases, with 8 bases between them. Germline lookup yields CDR1 SNHLY and CDR2 FYNNEI. This CDR3 is 12 amino acids long. The CDR3 DNA reads TGTGCCAGCAGTTGGGGGGTTCAGCCCCAGCATTTT. Translating it yields CASSWGVQPQHF.

V and J are TRBV6-5 and TRBJ1-6; unclear D gene. V lost 7 bases and J lost 6, with 10 bases in between. The CDR3 is 13 amino acids. CDR1 is MNHEY and CDR2 is SVGAGI in the germline V gene. CDR3 in DNA: TGTGCCAGCAAAGTGACACTTAATTCACCCCTCCACTTT. Translation gives CASKVTLNSPLHF.

The chain recombines TRBV5-6 with TRBJ1-2; TRBD1 aligns across 8 bases. V lost 1 base, J lost 7 bases, and 6 bases stayed unmatched. From germline, CDR1 is SGHDT and CDR2 YYEEEE. The CDR3 is 14 residues long. The CDR3 DNA reads as TGTGCCAGCAGCTTGCAACAGGGGGTCCCTGGCTACACCTTC. This encodes CASSLQQGVPGYTF.

This clone has only a few counts. This sequence joins TRBV5-1 and TRBJ2-1; 12 bases map to TRBD2. The length of the CDR3 is 18 residues. Germline loops: CDR1 SGHRS, CDR2 YFSETQ. The ends lost 0 bases at V and 7 bases at J; junction bases unmatched: 11. The CDR3 protein is CASSLEVLGLAGNNEQFF. CDR3 bases: TGCGCCAGCAGCTTGGAGGTCCTCGGACTAGCGGGAAATAATGAGCAGTTCTTC.

This clone was counted only a few times. V gene TRBV10-3 combines with J gene TRBJ1-2; 10 positions match TRBD1. V shed 0 bases, J shed 7 bases, and the junction held 2 bases outside the gene matches. Germline V gives CDR1 ENHRY, CDR2 SYGVKD. The CDR3 totals 14 residues. The CDR3 loop reads CAISESGQGFGYTF. The CDR3 DNA reads TGTGCCATCAGTGAGTCGGGACAGGGGTTTGGCTACACCTTC.

The chain carries TRBV5-4 and TRBJ1-6, with D perhaps matching TRBD1 (6 bases). The V end lost 5 bases, the J end lost 8 bases, and 14 bases lay between the germline ends. The CDR3 sequence is 14 residues long. Per germline, CDR1 SGHNT and CDR2 YYREEE (reference sequence). CDR3 sequence reads: CASRTGQNDSPLHF. The CDR3, as DNA: TGTGCCAGCAGAACCGGACAGAATGATTCACCCCTCCACTTT.

The CDR3 loop is CASSSGSSYEQYF. The CDR3 region has the DNA TGTGCCAGCAGCTCCGGGTCCTCCTACGAGCAGTACTTC. The chain joins TRBV9 to TRBJ2-7; no reliable D call. Trimming stripped 4 bases from V and 0 bases from J, with 8 bases between. Germline CDR1 SGDLS, CDR2 YYNGEE. This CDR3 contains 13 residues.

The V call is TRBV7-9, the J call TRBJ2-1, with D hard to call. Deletions cut 5 bases from V and 5 bases from J, with 16 bases between. Germline-derived CDR1 and CDR2 are SEHNR and FQNEAQ (reference sequence). CDR3 length: 15 amino acids. In DNA, the CDR3 is TGTGCCAGCAGCCTCCGACAAGGCCGCGACAATGAGCAGTTCTTC. As protein: CASSLRQGRDNEQFF.

CDR3: CASSKARGLGTDTQYF. In DNA form, the CDR3 reads TGTGCCAGCAGCAAAGCGAGGGGCCTCGGCACAGATACGCAGTATTTT. The chain combines TRBV21-1 with TRBJ2-3. TRBV21-1 is a listed pseudogene. The length of the CDR3 is 16 residues.

CDR3 DNA sequence: TGCGCCAGCAGTCCCTGGGGGGGTTTTGTGACAGGACGAACAGATACGCAGTATTTT. Residues: CASSPWGGFVTGRTDTQYF. J is TRBJ2-3 and V is TRBV4-1; a weak D match, TRBD2 (7 bases). Trimming took 6 bases from V and 3 from J, leaving 28 bases between them. The germline V gene has CDR1 MGHRA and CDR2 YSYEKL. There are 19 residues in the CDR3.

This clone was counted between two and nine times. V and J are TRBV16 and TRBJ1-1, with D tentatively TRBD1 (6 bases). CDR3 length: 16 residues. V shed 1 base and J shed 0 bases, with 12 bases lying between them. CDR1 and CDR2 (germline): KGHSY, FQNENV. CDR3 loop: CASSQLTGIMNTEAFF. CDR3 in DNA: TGTGCCAGCAGCCAATTAACAGGGATTATGAACACTGAAGCTTTCTTT.

The J gene is TRBJ2-1, the V gene TRBV2; D not certain. In germline, CDR1 is SNHLY, CDR2 FYNNEI. This CDR3 comprises 9 residues. The ends were cut back, 7 bases at V and 12 bases at J, with 7 bases in the middle. The CDR3 DNA is TGTGCCAGCATGTGGGGGCAGTTCTTC. It specifies CASMWGQFF.

This clone has just a few counts. V gene TRBV19 combines with J gene TRBJ2-7, with 8 bases lining up with TRBD1. The CDR3 spans 14 residues. Germline CDR1 is LNHDA and CDR2 is SQIVND (reference sequence). V trimming: 5 bases; J trimming: 6 bases; junction bases outside the gene matches: 9. The CDR3 loop reads CASSPRRGQGEQYF. CDR3 nucleotide sequence: TGTGCCAGTAGTCCAAGAAGAGGACAGGGCGAGCAGTACTTC. The variable domain in full, completed from reference TRBV19 and TRBJ2-7, reads DGGITQSPKYLFRKEGQNVTLSCEQNLNHDAMYWYRQDPGQGLRLIYYSQIVNDFQKGDIAEGYSVSREKKESFPLTVTSAQKNPTAFYLCASSPRRGQGEQYFGPGTRLTVT.

This chain uses TRBV9 with TRBJ1-2; D ambiguous. V dropped 4 bases and J dropped 1 base, with 17 bases sitting between them. Germline-derived CDR1 and CDR2 are SGDLS and YYNGEE. This CDR3 region has 16 residues. The CDR3 DNA sequence: TGTGCCAGCAGCCCCCATCCCAGAGCCGGTAACTATGGCTACACCTTC. Residues: CASSPHPRAGNYGYTF.

This chain links TRBV10-3 with TRBJ2-3; D is tentatively TRBD1 or TRBD2 (6 bases each). Looked up from germline, CDR1 is ENHRY and CDR2 is SYGVKD. This CDR3 has 14 residues. V was shortened by 5 bases and J by 1 base, with 10 bases between the two germline ends. The CDR3 DNA reads TGTGCCATCAGTTGGGGGGCCGGCACAGATACGCAGTATTTT. Its protein is CAISWGAGTDTQYF.